This TCR beta chain was found in a study of vaccination and CD4 T cells after COVID-19. As regards this clonotype: The antigen remains undetermined.

The treatment denotes: approximately 9-day PBMC culture with coronavirus spike peptide pools or control peptides (ViraFEST assay). Sequencing of the DNA from cultured CD4+ T cells was carried out with the Oncomine TCR Beta short-read assay. One entry per CDR3 protein results from TCRdb running MiXCR on the PCR reads. Here the sample spans roughly 16,000 distinct CDR3 sequences, about 50% being singletons. This CDR3 has 14 residues. The V end lost 5 bases, the J end lost 12 bases, and 22 bases lay between the germline ends. Per the germline V gene, CDR1 is SGHTA and CDR2 is FQGNSA. The sample consisted of CD4+ T cells from blood, cultured in vitro. This chain connects TRBV7-2 to TRBJ2-5; D might be TRBD2 (6 bases). The clonotype originates from a human donor who had recovered from COVID-19. The CDR3 nucleotides are TGTGCCAGCAGCCTGAGTACTAGCAGCCCGGAAAAGTACTTC. Its protein product is CASSLSTSSPEKYF. Supplemented by reference TRBV7-2 and TRBJ2-5, the full variable domain reads GAGVSQSPSNKVTEKGKDVELRCDPISGHTALYWYRQSLGQGLEFLIYFQGNSAPDKSGLPSDRFSAERTGGSVSTLTIQRTQQEDSAVYLCASSLSTSSPEKYFGPGTRLLVL.